The text below deals with one T cell receptor beta chain. As yet, its antigen is unknown. The data belong to a study of T cell repertoires in cytomegalovirus infection. Background on the study: CMV infection together with matching HLA type was indicated by public TCR beta signatures.

Trimming stripped 0 bases from V and 5 bases from J, with 15 bases between. Germline values: CDR1 SGHTS, CDR2 YDEGEE. The CDR3 contains 16 residues. Overall study findings and caveats: Carriers of CMV and the relevant HLA type were discriminated by public TCR beta frequency. Predominance within the ex vivo response was attributable to HLA-C-restricted CMV-specific TCR beta clonotypes.

TCRdb passed the reads through MiXCR, listing each CDR3 protein once. Of 350,000 to 500,000 distinct CDR3 sequences in the sample, roughly a third are singletons; the top ten hold approximately 15%. The source material was PBMCs. The TCR originated in a human donor in good health (CMV status not recorded). Some clones in this sample may be carry-over from other donors' samples. The V gene is TRBV5-8, the J gene TRBJ2-1, with D perhaps matching TRBD2 (6 bases). In DNA form, the CDR3 reads TGTGCCAGCAGCTTGGCAAGACTAGTCGGGGACAATGAGCAGTTCTTC. Translation: CASSLARLVGDNEQFF.